Listed below are T cell receptor beta chains from one sample, sequenced in a study of blood T cell repertoires in COVID-19. TCRdb's table, derived via immunoSEQ multiplex PCR, lists solely in-frame clones and lacks some. The sample shows about 160,000 clones, around 81% of them seen only once. The sequenced sample was peripheral blood. Every receptor here comes from a man aged 60 to 69 with active or convalescent COVID-19. Both conserved end residues are part of each CDR3.

j_gene: TRBJ2-1; v_gene: TRBV5-1; CDR3aa: CASSQGTSANSYNEQFF
j_gene: TRBJ2-3; v_gene: TRBV6-2/TRBV6-3; CDR3aa: CASTPGGLSSTDTQYF
j_gene: TRBJ2-2; v_gene: TRBV2; CDR3aa: CASRPFDRTLYTGELFF
j_gene: TRBJ1-1; v_gene: TRBV4-2; CDR3aa: CASSALRLVGTTQMNTEAFF
j_gene: TRBJ2-2; v_gene: TRBV14; CDR3aa: CASSQDQGDTGELFF
j_gene: TRBJ2-6; v_gene: TRBV5-1; CDR3aa: CASSLGQGDGANVLTF
j_gene: TRBJ1-5; v_gene: TRBV5-5; CDR3aa: CASSWEGQGSQPQHF
j_gene: TRBJ1-4; v_gene: TRBV2; CDR3aa: CARGGGVHEKLFF
j_gene: TRBJ1-1; v_gene: TRBV9; CDR3aa: CASSVEGRTEAFF
j_gene: TRBJ2-7; v_gene: TRBV5-4; CDR3aa: CASSRTGGREQYF
j_gene: TRBJ2-1; v_gene: TRBV3-1/TRBV3-2; CDR3aa: CASSRSVGGFYNEQFF
j_gene: TRBJ1-4; v_gene: TRBV19; CDR3aa: CASSPGQGKNEKLFF
j_gene: TRBJ2-2; v_gene: TRBV5-4; CDR3aa: CASSRGLAGGPNTGELFF
j_gene: TRBJ2-3; v_gene: TRBV5-4; CDR3aa: CASSLSSGVVGDTQYF
j_gene: TRBJ2-7; v_gene: TRBV2; CDR3aa: CASSEATGLYGSYEQYF
j_gene: TRBJ1-6; v_gene: TRBV18; CDR3aa: CASSPLGSQGKNSPLHF
j_gene: TRBJ2-1; v_gene: TRBV7-2; CDR3aa: CASSPGQGRYNEQFF
j_gene: TRBJ2-1; v_gene: TRBV7-9; CDR3aa: CASSSTGDEQFF
j_gene: TRBJ2-2; v_gene: TRBV28; CDR3aa: CASLKGGNTGELFF
j_gene: TRBJ2-5; v_gene: TRBV10-1; CDR3aa: CASSGQKKGETQYF
j_gene: TRBJ2-1; v_gene: TRBV5-1; CDR3aa: CASSFDTRSYNEQFF
j_gene: TRBJ2-2; v_gene: TRBV2; CDR3aa: CASIRGGRRSGGELFF
j_gene: TRBJ2-1; v_gene: TRBV5-8; CDR3aa: CASSTGADSYNEQFF
j_gene: TRBJ1-2; v_gene: TRBV3-1/TRBV3-2; CDR3aa: CASSPEGNYGYTF
j_gene: TRBJ2-1; v_gene: TRBV18; CDR3aa: CASSPTRQYNEQFF
j_gene: TRBJ2-3; v_gene: TRBV4-1; CDR3aa: CASSPGTSGGAMDTQYF
j_gene: TRBJ2-7; v_gene: TRBV28; CDR3aa: CASSPRGLEQYF
j_gene: TRBJ1-5; v_gene: TRBV27; CDR3aa: CASSLLAGNQPQHF
j_gene: TRBJ2-7; v_gene: TRBV27; CDR3aa: CASSPSFGTGAHEQYF
j_gene: TRBJ1-1; v_gene: TRBV19; CDR3aa: CASDDRNTEAFF
j_gene: TRBJ2-1; v_gene: TRBV7-2; CDR3aa: CASNSGAEQFF
j_gene: TRBJ2-7; v_gene: TRBV4-1; CDR3aa: CASSPGQASYEQYF
j_gene: TRBJ2-3; v_gene: TRBV3-1/TRBV3-2; CDR3aa: CASSQVAGVGTDTQYF
j_gene: TRBJ2-7; v_gene: TRBV6-5; CDR3aa: CASSYSAVQSYEQYF
j_gene: TRBJ2-1; v_gene: TRBV19; CDR3aa: CASSTFGGTGGAEQFF